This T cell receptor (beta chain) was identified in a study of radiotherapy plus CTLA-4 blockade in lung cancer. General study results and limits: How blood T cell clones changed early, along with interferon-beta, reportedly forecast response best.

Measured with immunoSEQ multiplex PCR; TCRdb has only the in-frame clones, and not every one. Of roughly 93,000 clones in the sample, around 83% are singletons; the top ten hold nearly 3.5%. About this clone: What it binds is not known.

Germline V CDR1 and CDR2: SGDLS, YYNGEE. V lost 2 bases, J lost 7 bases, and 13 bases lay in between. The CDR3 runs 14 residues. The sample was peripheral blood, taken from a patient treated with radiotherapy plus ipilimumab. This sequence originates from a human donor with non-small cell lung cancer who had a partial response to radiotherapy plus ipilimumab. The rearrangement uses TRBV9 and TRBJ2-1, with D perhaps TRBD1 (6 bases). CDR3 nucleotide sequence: TGTGCCAGCAGCGTGCAGACAGGACGAAATGAGCAGTTCTTC. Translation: CASSVQTGRNEQFF.